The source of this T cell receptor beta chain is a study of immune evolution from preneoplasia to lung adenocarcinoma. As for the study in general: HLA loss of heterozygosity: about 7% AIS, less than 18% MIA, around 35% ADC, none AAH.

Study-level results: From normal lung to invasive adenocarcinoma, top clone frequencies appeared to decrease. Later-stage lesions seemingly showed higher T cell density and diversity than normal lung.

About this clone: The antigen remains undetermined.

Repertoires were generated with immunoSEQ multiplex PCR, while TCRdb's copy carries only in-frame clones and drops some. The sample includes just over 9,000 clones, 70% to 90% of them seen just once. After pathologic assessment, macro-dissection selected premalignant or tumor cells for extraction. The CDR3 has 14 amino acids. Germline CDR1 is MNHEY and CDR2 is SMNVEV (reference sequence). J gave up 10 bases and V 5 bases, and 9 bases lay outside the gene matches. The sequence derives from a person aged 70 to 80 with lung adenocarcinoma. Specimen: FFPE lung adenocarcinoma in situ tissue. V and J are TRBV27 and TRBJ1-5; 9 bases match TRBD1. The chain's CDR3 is CASSASGTGIPQHF. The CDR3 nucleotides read TGTGCCAGCAGTGCGTCCGGGACAGGGATCCCCCAGCATTTT.